These T cell receptor beta chains were read from a single sample in a study of human T cells and chemical hapten exposure. In TCRdb, the RACE reads were re-called with MiXCR into one record per CDR3 protein. The sample lists roughly 180,000 distinct CDR3 sequences; about 14% were seen once. Material: whole blood, obtained in connection with sensitization to the hapten diphenylcyclopropenone (DPC). These receptors were obtained from a woman in her thirties with alopecia areata. Some clones in this sample may be carry-over from other donors' samples. CDR3s leave out the opening cysteine and the closing phenylalanine or tryptophan.

len: 9
v_gene: TRBV20-1
j_gene: TRBJ2-5
CDR3aa: RSGTQETQY

len: 12
v_gene: TRBV27
j_gene: TRBJ2-3
CDR3aa: ASRLNRGTDTQY

len: 11
v_gene: TRBV20-1
j_gene: TRBJ2-7
CDR3aa: SAQDRGRLEQY

len: 13
v_gene: TRBV7-9
j_gene: TRBJ2-5
CDR3aa: ASSFYLSSEETQY

len: 13
v_gene: TRBV5-6
j_gene: TRBJ1-2
CDR3aa: ASSPPGTGYYGYT

len: 13
v_gene: TRBV30
j_gene: TRBJ1-5
CDR3aa: AWSVQGTGYQPQH

len: 14
v_gene: TRBV3-1
j_gene: TRBJ2-3
CDR3aa: ASSQAGTGNADTQY

len: 11
v_gene: TRBV7-3
j_gene: TRBJ1-1
CDR3aa: ASSNDRNTEAF

len: 10
v_gene: TRBV29-1
j_gene: TRBJ1-2
CDR3aa: SVAGFGYGYT

len: 13
v_gene: TRBV12-3/TRBV12-4
j_gene: TRBJ1-6
CDR3aa: ASAPPGRGNSPLH

len: 14
v_gene: TRBV28
j_gene: TRBJ2-7
CDR3aa: ASSQLRTGNGWEQY

len: 12
v_gene: TRBV9
j_gene: TRBJ2-2
CDR3aa: ASSVAGNTGELF

len: 13
v_gene: TRBV2
j_gene: TRBJ1-5
CDR3aa: ASSETRPDNQPQH

len: 12
v_gene: TRBV28
j_gene: TRBJ2-3
CDR3aa: ASNHRGFTDTQY

len: 13
v_gene: TRBV11-2
j_gene: TRBJ2-3
CDR3aa: ASSLPGGSFDTQY

len: 15
v_gene: TRBV6-5
j_gene: TRBJ2-5
CDR3aa: ASSYSGSGRAGETQY

len: 11
v_gene: TRBV28
j_gene: TRBJ2-4
CDR3aa: ASLELAKNIQY

len: 13
v_gene: TRBV3-1
j_gene: TRBJ1-3
CDR3aa: ASSPSDRNGNTIY

len: 11
v_gene: TRBV5-1
j_gene: TRBJ2-3
CDR3aa: ASSPDRTDTQY

len: 11
v_gene: TRBV6-6
j_gene: TRBJ2-7
CDR3aa: ASSLTEPYEQY

len: 14
v_gene: TRBV5-1
j_gene: TRBJ2-1
CDR3aa: ASSLLRGASYNEQF

len: 12
v_gene: TRBV7-6
j_gene: TRBJ2-1
CDR3aa: ASSSQLAWDEQF

len: 12
v_gene: TRBV28
j_gene: TRBJ2-2
CDR3aa: ASRRLAGTGELF

len: 14
v_gene: TRBV7-2
j_gene: TRBJ2-3
CDR3aa: ASSPTSGGAWDTQY

len: 15
v_gene: TRBV6-2/TRBV6-3
j_gene: TRBJ1-1
CDR3aa: ASSYSNLNSWDTEAF

len: 16
v_gene: TRBV19
j_gene: TRBJ2-6
CDR3aa: ASSIVGQGASGANVLT

len: 13
v_gene: TRBV2
j_gene: TRBJ2-6
CDR3aa: ASSELGPGANVLT

len: 14
v_gene: TRBV28
j_gene: TRBJ2-1
CDR3aa: ASSPGGAGSYNEQF

len: 14
v_gene: TRBV14
j_gene: TRBJ2-2
CDR3aa: ASSQTGRLGTGELF

len: 13
v_gene: TRBV19
j_gene: TRBJ1-5
CDR3aa: ASSRGTGKSQPQH

len: 12
v_gene: TRBV7-9
j_gene: TRBJ1-2
CDR3aa: ASSLAEGSSGYT

len: 15
v_gene: TRBV4-3
j_gene: TRBJ2-1
CDR3aa: ASSQDRQGANRDEQF

len: 14
v_gene: TRBV20-1
j_gene: TRBJ2-7
CDR3aa: SARATSGGNSYEQY

len: 13
v_gene: TRBV7-2
j_gene: TRBJ1-4
CDR3aa: ASSLTRSRDEKLF

len: 11
v_gene: TRBV3-1
j_gene: TRBJ1-5
CDR3aa: ASSQDEVQPQH

len: 12
v_gene: TRBV7-9
j_gene: TRBJ2-5
CDR3aa: ASSRDRYQETQY

len: 14
v_gene: TRBV5-1
j_gene: TRBJ1-4
CDR3aa: ASSLAHGGANEKLF

len: 16
v_gene: TRBV20-1
j_gene: TRBJ2-2
CDR3aa: SARDRGLAGRATGELF

len: 8
v_gene: TRBV20-1
j_gene: TRBJ1-1
CDR3aa: SARGTEAF

len: 10
v_gene: TRBV5-1
j_gene: TRBJ1-1
CDR3aa: ASSSGQTGAF

len: 12
v_gene: TRBV27
j_gene: TRBJ1-6
CDR3aa: ASSYVDGYSPLH

len: 14
v_gene: TRBV4-1
j_gene: TRBJ2-3
CDR3aa: ASSQPWTSGTYTQY

len: 13
v_gene: TRBV11-2
j_gene: TRBJ2-1
CDR3aa: ASSPSWTSHNEQF

len: 10
v_gene: TRBV30
j_gene: TRBJ2-7
CDR3aa: AWRGSSYEQY

len: 13
v_gene: TRBV7-2
j_gene: TRBJ1-2
CDR3aa: ASSLWSQTPDGYT

len: 12
v_gene: TRBV20-1
j_gene: TRBJ1-1
CDR3aa: SASQGARRTEAF

len: 12
v_gene: TRBV18
j_gene: TRBJ2-1
CDR3aa: ASSPEGSYNEQF

len: 13
v_gene: TRBV6-2/TRBV6-3
j_gene: TRBJ1-5
CDR3aa: ASSYSGMGNQPQH

len: 16
v_gene: TRBV11-3
j_gene: TRBJ2-2
CDR3aa: ASSLGPTGTGNTGELF

len: 11
v_gene: TRBV11-1
j_gene: TRBJ2-1
CDR3aa: ASSLGTSNEQF

len: 10
v_gene: TRBV5-1
j_gene: TRBJ2-7
CDR3aa: ASSSSSYEQY

len: 17
v_gene: TRBV6-2/TRBV6-3
j_gene: TRBJ2-5
CDR3aa: ARKKWGLEGAIDQETQY

len: 16
v_gene: TRBV4-2
j_gene: TRBJ2-1
CDR3aa: ASSQDHSQWGNYNEQF

len: 13
v_gene: TRBV4-1
j_gene: TRBJ1-1
CDR3aa: ASSQERPRVFEAF